Each of the 7 T cell receptor beta chains below was sequenced from the same sample in a study of cytomegalovirus exposure and HLA in healthy donors (TCRdb year 2017). Libraries were made using the immunoSEQ multiplex PCR assay. For the multiplex PCR, a mixture combining 60 forward primers for TCR Vbeta segments and 13 reverse primers for TCR Jbeta segments was used. Entries here come from immuneACCESS through TCRdb and include only in-frame sequences with V and J called. Some clones fail to appear in such tables; in the studies checked, an unresolved V gene covers under half of the shortfall, and the cause of the remainder is unknown. The sample's clone listing holds fewer than 85,000 clones. Together, the top ten hold roughly 3.8% of the sample. The sequencing sample was made of PBMCs. The receptors here all came from a female donor in good health and CMV-seropositive.

The chain combines TRBV4-1 with TRBJ1-1; TRBD1 agrees at 7 bases. Trimming took 4 bases from V and 0 from J; bases not matched to a gene: 5. Germline CDR1 is MGHRA and CDR2 is YSYEKL. CDR3 size: 15 residues. The CDR3 nucleotides read TGCGCCAGCAGCCCTCGACAGGGCATGAACACTGAAGCTTTCTTT. Encoded protein: CASSPRQGMNTEAFF.

The gene calls are TRBV5-1 and TRBJ2-2; D might be TRBD2 (5 bases). Trimming pared 4 bases from V and 6 bases from J, leaving 22 bases between. This CDR3 has 17 amino acids. The V gene's germline CDR1 is SGHRS and CDR2 YFSETQ. The DNA of the CDR3 is TGCGCCAGCAGCAGTCGAGCTGGGCGCGGTAGCGCCGGGGAGCTGTTTTTT. Its translation is CASSSRAGRGSAGELFF.

The chain is built from TRBV4-1 and TRBJ1-3; no firm D call. V lost 0 bases and J lost 4, with 7 bases in between. CDR1 is MGHRA, CDR2 YSYEKL, per germline. The CDR3 loop spans 14 amino acids. The CDR3 nucleotides read TGCGCCAGCAGCCAAGACGCGCTCGGAAACACCATATATTTT. This gives the protein CASSQDALGNTIYF.

This chain uses TRBV29-1 with TRBJ2-5; possibly TRBD1 for D (6 bases). This CDR3 region has 11 residues. Trimming cost V 6 bases and J 13 bases, with 18 bases left between them. Germline V gene lookup returns CDR1 SQVTM and CDR2 ANQGSEA. CDR3 sequence: CSVEQGYTLYF. For the CDR3, the DNA is TGCAGCGTGGAACAGGGTTATACTCTGTACTTC.

Here the CDR3 DNA reads TGTGCCAGCAGCGAAACTAGCGGGATGTCCGACAATGAGCAGTTCTTC. Translation gives CASSETSGMSDNEQFF. This chain joins TRBV9 and TRBJ2-1; 10 bases match TRBD2. V dropped 3 bases and J dropped 5; count of bases not matched to a gene: 8. CDR1 SGDLS and CDR2 YYNGEE come from the germline V gene. CDR3 length: 16 amino acids.

The V gene is TRBV4-1, the J gene TRBJ2-2; no reliable D call. The CDR3 has 16 residues. CDR1 is MGHRA and CDR2 is YSYEKL in the germline V gene. Trimming removed 4 bases at V and 2 bases at J, with 14 bases between. The CDR3: CASSRIPDINTGELFF. DNA of the CDR3: TGCGCCAGCAGCCGAATACCCGACATAAACACCGGGGAGCTGTTTTTT.

To note about this clone: A junction boundary mismatches the germline segment, possibly from a read error. V gene TRBV2 combines with J gene TRBJ2-3; 9 positions match TRBD1. Germline CDR1 reads SNHLY; CDR2 reads FYNNEI. The CDR3 covers 14 residues. CDR3 coding DNA: TGTGCCAGCAGAAAGGGACAGGGCAGTGATAAGCAGTATTTT. Protein: CASRKGQGSDKQYF.